A selection of T cell receptor beta chains follows, all from one sample in a study of blood T cell repertoires in COVID-19. Measured with immunoSEQ multiplex PCR; TCRdb has only the in-frame clones, and not every one. Of fewer than 450,000 clones listed, around nine tenths are singletons. Sequenced material: peripheral blood. These receptors came from a woman aged 18-30 years who had recovered from COVID-19. The conserved cysteine and the conserved F or W are not part of the CDR3 here. Each record gives: J gene, D gene, V gene, CDR3 protein. A D gene is named only where the DNA matches it firmly.

J gene: TRBJ1-4; D gene: .; V gene: TRBV7-9; CDR3 protein: ASSRRFAELF
J gene: TRBJ1-5; D gene: .; V gene: TRBV19; CDR3 protein: ASSMIRQGNQPQH
J gene: TRBJ1-5; D gene: .; V gene: TRBV19; CDR3 protein: ASSIWMDSQH
J gene: TRBJ1-5; D gene: TRBD1; V gene: TRBV14; CDR3 protein: ASSQCDRDKT
J gene: TRBJ1-1; D gene: .; V gene: TRBV20-1; CDR3 protein: SASYSKAF
J gene: TRBJ2-5; D gene: TRBD1; V gene: TRBV7-9; CDR3 protein: ASSFPTGGQETQY
J gene: TRBJ2-1; D gene: TRBD2; V gene: TRBV9; CDR3 protein: ASSPQGLPSYNEQF
J gene: TRBJ1-5; D gene: TRBD1; V gene: TRBV19; CDR3 protein: ASSMGTGERPQH
J gene: TRBJ2-3; D gene: .; V gene: TRBV12-3/TRBV12-4; CDR3 protein: ASSFFQGDTQY
J gene: TRBJ2-3; D gene: TRBD1; V gene: TRBV29-1; CDR3 protein: SVGQGVTDTQY
J gene: TRBJ1-1; D gene: TRBD1; V gene: TRBV19; CDR3 protein: ASTVDRVSTEAF
J gene: TRBJ1-3; D gene: .; V gene: TRBV3-1/TRBV3-2; CDR3 protein: ASSYETGSTGNTIY
J gene: TRBJ1-2; D gene: .; V gene: TRBV29-1; CDR3 protein: SADPSEGYT
J gene: TRBJ2-3; D gene: TRBD1; V gene: TRBV5-4; CDR3 protein: ASSGSGTGSTDTQY
J gene: TRBJ1-5; D gene: .; V gene: TRBV6-5; CDR3 protein: ASSYLRGNQPQH
J gene: TRBJ1-1; D gene: .; V gene: TRBV19; CDR3 protein: ASRLGPMNTEAF
J gene: TRBJ2-3; D gene: TRBD2; V gene: TRBV4-1; CDR3 protein: ASSQDATSDTQY
J gene: TRBJ1-2; D gene: .; V gene: TRBV21-1; CDR3 protein: ASIAVGQGRMGGYT
J gene: TRBJ1-5; D gene: TRBD1; V gene: TRBV20-1; CDR3 protein: SASQGANSNQPQH
J gene: TRBJ2-3; D gene: TRBD2; V gene: TRBV6-5; CDR3 protein: ASSPGTSLADTQY